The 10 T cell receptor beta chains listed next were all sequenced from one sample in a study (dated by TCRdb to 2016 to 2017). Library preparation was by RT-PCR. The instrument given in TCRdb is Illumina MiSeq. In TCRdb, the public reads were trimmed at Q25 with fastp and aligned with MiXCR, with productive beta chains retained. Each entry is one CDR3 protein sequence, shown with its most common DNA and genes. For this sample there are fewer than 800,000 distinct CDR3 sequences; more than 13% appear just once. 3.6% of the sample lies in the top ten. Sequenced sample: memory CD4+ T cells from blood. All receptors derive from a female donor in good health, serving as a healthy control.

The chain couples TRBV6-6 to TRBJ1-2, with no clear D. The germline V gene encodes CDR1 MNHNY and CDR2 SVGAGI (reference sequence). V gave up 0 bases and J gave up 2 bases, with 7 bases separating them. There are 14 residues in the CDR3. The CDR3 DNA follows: TGTGCCAGCAGTTACTCGGGGAAGAACTATGGCTACACCTTC. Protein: CASSYSGKNYGYTF.

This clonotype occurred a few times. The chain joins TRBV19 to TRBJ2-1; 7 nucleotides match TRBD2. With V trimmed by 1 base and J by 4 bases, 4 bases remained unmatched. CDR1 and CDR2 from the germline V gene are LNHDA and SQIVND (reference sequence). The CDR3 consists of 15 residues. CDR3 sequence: CASSIGWEGYNEQFF. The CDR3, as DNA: TGTGCCAGTAGTATAGGGTGGGAGGGATACAATGAGCAGTTCTTC.

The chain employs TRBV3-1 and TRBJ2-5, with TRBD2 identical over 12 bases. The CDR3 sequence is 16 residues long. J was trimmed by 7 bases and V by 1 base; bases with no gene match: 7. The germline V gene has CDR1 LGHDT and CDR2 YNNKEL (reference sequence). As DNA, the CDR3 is TGTGCCAGCAGCCAAGCTCTAGCGGGAGGGCCGGTGACCCAGTACTTC. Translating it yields CASSQALAGGPVTQYF.

This CDR3 reads CSASQTQLDGTLNGEAFF. CDR3 DNA: TGCAGTGCTAGTCAAACGCAGCTGGACGGAACTTTGAACGGGGAAGCTTTCTTT. The V call is TRBV20-1, the J call TRBJ1-1; D is uncertain. This CDR3 is 18 amino acids long. V lost 3 bases, J lost 8 bases, and 31 bases lay in between. Germline CDR1 reads DFQATT; CDR2 reads SNEGSKA (reference sequence).

The CDR3 DNA is TGTGCCAGCAGTCCCCCGCGGAGCAGATCCACTGAAGCTTTCTTT. This encodes CASSPPRSRSTEAFF. J is TRBJ1-1 and V is TRBV28; unclear D gene. The CDR3 sequence is 15 residues long. Germline loops: CDR1 MDHEN, CDR2 SYDVKM. V was cut by 5 bases and J by 4 bases, with 17 bases left in between.

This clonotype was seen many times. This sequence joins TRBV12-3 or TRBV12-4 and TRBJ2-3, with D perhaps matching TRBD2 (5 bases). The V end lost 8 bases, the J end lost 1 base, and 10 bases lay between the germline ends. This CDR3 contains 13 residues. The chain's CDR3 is CASGGWGTDTQYF. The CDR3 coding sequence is TGTGCCAGCGGAGGTTGGGGCACAGATACGCAGTATTTT.

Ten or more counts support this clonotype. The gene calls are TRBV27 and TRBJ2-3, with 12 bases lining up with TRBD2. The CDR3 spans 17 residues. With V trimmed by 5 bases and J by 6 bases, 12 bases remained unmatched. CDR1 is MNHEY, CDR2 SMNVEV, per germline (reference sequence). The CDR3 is CASSIRLAGVSWDTQYF. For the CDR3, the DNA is TGTGCCAGCAGTATCCGACTAGCGGGAGTATCTTGGGATACGCAGTATTTT.

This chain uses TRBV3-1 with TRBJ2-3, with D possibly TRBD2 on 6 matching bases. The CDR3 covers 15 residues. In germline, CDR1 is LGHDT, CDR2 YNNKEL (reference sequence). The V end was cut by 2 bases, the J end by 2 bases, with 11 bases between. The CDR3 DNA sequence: TGTGCCAGCAGCCAAACGAGCGGGCCCACAGATACGCAGTATTTT. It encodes CASSQTSGPTDTQYF.

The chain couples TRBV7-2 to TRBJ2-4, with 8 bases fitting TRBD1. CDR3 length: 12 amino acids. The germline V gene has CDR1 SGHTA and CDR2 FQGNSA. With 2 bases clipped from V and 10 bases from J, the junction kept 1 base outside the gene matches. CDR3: CASSLRTGIQYF. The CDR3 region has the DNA TGTGCCAGCAGCTTAAGGACAGGGATTCAGTACTTC.

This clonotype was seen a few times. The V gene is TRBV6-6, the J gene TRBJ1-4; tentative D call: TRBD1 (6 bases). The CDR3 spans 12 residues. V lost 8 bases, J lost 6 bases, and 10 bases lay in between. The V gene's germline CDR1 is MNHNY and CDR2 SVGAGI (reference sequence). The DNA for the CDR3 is TGTGCCAGCGGGCAGGGGTATGAAAAACTGTTTTTT. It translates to CASGQGYEKLFF.